In this sample, the clone carrying this T cell receptor (beta chain) turned up a few times. Its antigen remains unknown. The trim removed 3 bases at V and 2 bases at J, leaving 8 bases unmatched. CDR1 is ENHRY, CDR2 SYGVKD, per germline. This CDR3 contains 16 residues. All patients were untreated before thyroid surgery. TCRdb used MiXCR to call clones anew from the PCR reads. Here the sample spans under 20,000 clones, roughly 23% being singletons. The data were taken from a study of metastatic and nonmetastatic thyroid tumors. Regarding the study as a whole: As reported, TCR beta diversity in blood and tumor was significantly higher in malignant thyroid tumors than in benign nodules.

The sample comprised adjacent normal tissue. J is TRBJ2-3 and V is TRBV10-3; TRBD1 aligns across 7 bases. The receptor was derived from a female donor with papillary thyroid cancer or a benign thyroid nodule (not recorded which). Some clones in this sample may be carry-over from other donors' samples. The CDR3 here is CAISDTGVPYTDTQYF. The CDR3 coding sequence is TGTGCCATCAGTGATACAGGGGTACCCTACACAGATACGCAGTATTTT.